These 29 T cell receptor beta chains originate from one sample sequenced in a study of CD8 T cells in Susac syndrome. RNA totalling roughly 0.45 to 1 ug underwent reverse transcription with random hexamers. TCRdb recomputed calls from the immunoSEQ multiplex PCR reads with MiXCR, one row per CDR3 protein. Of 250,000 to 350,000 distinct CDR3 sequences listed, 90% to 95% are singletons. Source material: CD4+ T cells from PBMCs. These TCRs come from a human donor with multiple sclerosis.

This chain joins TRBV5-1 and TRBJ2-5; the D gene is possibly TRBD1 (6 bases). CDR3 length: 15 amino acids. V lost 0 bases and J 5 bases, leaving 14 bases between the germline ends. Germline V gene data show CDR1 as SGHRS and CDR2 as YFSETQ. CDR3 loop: CASSLEGRGLETQYF. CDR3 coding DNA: TGCGCCAGCAGCTTGGAGGGCAGGGGATTGGAGACCCAGTACTTC.

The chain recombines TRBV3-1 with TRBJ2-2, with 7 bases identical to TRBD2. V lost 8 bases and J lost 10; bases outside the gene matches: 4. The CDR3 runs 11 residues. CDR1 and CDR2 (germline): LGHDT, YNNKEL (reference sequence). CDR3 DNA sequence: TGTGCCAGCGCGGGGGAGATGGAGCTGTTTTTT. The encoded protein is CASAGEMELFF.

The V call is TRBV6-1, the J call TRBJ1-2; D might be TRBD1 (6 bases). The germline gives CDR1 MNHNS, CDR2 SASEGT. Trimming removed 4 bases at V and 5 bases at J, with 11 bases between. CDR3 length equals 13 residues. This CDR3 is CASSGVRGYGYTF. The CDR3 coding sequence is TGTGCCAGCAGTGGCGTCAGGGGATATGGCTACACCTTC.

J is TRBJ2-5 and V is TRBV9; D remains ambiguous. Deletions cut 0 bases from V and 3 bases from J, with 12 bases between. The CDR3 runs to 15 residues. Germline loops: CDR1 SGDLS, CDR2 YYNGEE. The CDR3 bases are TGTGCCAGCAGCGTAGTTCTCTCCCCAGAAGAGACCCAGTACTTC. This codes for CASSVVLSPEETQYF.

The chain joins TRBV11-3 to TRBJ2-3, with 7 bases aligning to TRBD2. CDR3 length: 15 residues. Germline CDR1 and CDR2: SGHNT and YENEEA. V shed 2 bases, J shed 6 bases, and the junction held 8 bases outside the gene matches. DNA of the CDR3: TGTGCCAGCAGCTTATTCGGTGGGGGGGAGGATACGCAGTATTTT. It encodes CASSLFGGGEDTQYF.

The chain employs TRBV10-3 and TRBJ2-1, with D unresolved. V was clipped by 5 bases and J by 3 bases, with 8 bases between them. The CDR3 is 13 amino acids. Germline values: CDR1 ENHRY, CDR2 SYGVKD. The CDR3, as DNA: TGTGCCATCAGTCTATATCGCTACAATGAGCAGTTCTTC. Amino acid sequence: CAISLYRYNEQFF.

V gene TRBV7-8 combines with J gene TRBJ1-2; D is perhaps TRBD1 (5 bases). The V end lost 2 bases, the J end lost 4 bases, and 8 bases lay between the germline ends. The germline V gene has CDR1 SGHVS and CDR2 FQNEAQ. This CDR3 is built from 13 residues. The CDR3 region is CASSLPGTYGYTF. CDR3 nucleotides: TGTGCCAGCAGCTTACCAGGGACCTATGGCTACACCTTC.

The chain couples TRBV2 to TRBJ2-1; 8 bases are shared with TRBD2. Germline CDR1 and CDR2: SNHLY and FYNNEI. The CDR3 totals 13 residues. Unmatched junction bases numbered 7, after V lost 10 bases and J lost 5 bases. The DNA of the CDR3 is TGTGCCACCAAGCGGGAGCCGGACAATGAGCAGTTCTTC. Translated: CATKREPDNEQFF.

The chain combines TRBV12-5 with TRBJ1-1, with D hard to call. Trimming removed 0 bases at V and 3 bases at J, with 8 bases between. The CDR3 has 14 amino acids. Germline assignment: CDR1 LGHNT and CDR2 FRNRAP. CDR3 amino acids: CASGLVPGYTEAFF. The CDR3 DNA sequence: TGTGCTAGTGGTTTGGTACCCGGGTACACTGAAGCTTTCTTT.

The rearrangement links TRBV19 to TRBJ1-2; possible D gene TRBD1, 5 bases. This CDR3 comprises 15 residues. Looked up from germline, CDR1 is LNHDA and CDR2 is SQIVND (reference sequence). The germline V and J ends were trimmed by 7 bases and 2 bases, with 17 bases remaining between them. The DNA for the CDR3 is TGTGCCAGTACCGATCGGCAGGGTGACAACTATGGCTACACCTTC. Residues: CASTDRQGDNYGYTF.

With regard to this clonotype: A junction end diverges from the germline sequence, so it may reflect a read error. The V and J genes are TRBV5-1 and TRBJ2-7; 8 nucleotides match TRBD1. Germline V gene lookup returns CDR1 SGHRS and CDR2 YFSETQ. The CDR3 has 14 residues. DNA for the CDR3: TGTGCCAGCAGCTTGGACAGGGTGTCCTACGAGCAGTACTTC. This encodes CASSLDRVSYEQYF.

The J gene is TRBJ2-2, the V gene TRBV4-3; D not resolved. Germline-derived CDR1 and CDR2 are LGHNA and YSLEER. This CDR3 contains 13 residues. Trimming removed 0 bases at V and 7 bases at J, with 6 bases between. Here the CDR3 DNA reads TGCGCCAGCAGCCAAGATCTAGGCGGGGAGCTGTTTTTT. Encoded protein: CASSQDLGGELFF.

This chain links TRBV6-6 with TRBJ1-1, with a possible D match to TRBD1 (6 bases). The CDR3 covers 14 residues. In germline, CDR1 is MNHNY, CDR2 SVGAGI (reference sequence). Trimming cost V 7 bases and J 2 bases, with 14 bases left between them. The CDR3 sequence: CASTYGGANTEAFF. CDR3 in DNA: TGTGCCAGCACCTATGGGGGGGCTAACACTGAAGCTTTCTTT.

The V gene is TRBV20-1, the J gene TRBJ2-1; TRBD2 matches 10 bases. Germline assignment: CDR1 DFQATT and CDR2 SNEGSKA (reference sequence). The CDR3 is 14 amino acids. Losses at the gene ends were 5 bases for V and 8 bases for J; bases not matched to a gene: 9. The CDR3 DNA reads TGCAGTGCTCCTGAGCGGGGGGGCGTGGATGAGCAGTTCTTC. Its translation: CSAPERGGVDEQFF.

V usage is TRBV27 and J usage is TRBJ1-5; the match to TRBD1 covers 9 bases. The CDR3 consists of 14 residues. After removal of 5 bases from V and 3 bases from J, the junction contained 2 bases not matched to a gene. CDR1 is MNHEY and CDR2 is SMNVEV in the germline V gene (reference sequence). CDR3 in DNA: TGTGCCAGCAGTGGGACAGGGTTCAATCAGCCCCAGCATTTT. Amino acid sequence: CASSGTGFNQPQHF.

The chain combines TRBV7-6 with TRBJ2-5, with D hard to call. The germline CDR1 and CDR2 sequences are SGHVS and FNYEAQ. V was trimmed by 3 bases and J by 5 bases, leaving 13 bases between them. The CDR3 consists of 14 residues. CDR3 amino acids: CASSFSLIGETQYF. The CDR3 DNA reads TGTGCCAGCAGCTTTAGCCTCATTGGGGAGACCCAGTACTTC.

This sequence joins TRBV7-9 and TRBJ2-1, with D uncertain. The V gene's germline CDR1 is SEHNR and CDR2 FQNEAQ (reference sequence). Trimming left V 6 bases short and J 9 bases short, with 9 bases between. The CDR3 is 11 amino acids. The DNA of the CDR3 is TGTGCCAGCAGGCCAGATAGTGAGCAGTTCTTC. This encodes CASRPDSEQFF.

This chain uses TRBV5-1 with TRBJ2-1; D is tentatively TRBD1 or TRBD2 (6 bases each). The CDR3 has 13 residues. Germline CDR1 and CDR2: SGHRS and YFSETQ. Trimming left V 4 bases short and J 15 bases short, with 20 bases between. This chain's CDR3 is CASSGGTRWGVFF. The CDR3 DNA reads TGCGCCAGCAGCGGAGGGACAAGATGGGGGGTGTTCTTC.

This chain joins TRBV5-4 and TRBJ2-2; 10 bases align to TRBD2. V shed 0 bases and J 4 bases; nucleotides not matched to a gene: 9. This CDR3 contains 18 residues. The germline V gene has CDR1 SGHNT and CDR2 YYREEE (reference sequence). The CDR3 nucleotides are TGTGCCAGCAGCTTGGGGGCACTAGCGGGAACTAGCACCGGGGAGCTGTTTTTT. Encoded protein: CASSLGALAGTSTGELFF.

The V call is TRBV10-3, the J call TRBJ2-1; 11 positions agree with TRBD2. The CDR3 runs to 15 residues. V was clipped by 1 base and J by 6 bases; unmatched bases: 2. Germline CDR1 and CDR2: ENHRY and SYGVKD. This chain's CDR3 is CAISEWGTSGNEQFF. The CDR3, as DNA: TGTGCCATCAGTGAGTGGGGGACTAGCGGCAATGAGCAGTTCTTC.

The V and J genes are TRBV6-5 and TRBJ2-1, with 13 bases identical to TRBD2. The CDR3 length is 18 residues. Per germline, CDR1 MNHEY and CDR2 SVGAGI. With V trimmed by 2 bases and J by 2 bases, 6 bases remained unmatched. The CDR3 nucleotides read TGTGCCAGCAGTTACGAGAAAGGGACTAGCGGGGCCTACAATGAGCAGTTCTTC. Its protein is CASSYEKGTSGAYNEQFF.

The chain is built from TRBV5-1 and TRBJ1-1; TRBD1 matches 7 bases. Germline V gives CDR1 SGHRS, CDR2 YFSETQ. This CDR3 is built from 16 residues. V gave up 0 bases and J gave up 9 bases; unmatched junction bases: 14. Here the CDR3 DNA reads TGCGCCAGCAGCTTGGTTTCGGACAGGAAAATTACAAAAGCTTTCTTT. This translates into CASSLVSDRKITKAFF.

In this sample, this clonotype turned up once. CDR3 nucleotides: TGTGCCAGCAGCCAAGATCCTAGGAGCAATGAGCAGTTCTTC. This codes for CASSQDPRSNEQFF. The rearrangement uses TRBV14 and TRBJ2-1; D not certain. V gave up 0 bases and J gave up 6 bases, with 9 bases separating them. Germline V gene sequence: CDR1 SGHDN, CDR2 FVKESK. The CDR3 has 14 amino acids.

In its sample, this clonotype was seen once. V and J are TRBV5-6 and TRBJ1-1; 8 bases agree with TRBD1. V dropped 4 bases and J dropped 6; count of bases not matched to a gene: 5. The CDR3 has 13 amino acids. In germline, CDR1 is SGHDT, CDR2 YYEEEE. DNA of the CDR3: TGTGCCAGCAGCCGCAGGGGGCTCCCTGAAGCTTTCTTT. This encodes CASSRRGLPEAFF.

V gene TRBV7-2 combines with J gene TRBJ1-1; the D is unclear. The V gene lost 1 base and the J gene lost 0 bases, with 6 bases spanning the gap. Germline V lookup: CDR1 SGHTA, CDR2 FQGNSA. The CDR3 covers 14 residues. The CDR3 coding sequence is TGTGCCAGCAGCTTAGAATTATTGAACACTGAAGCTTTCTTT. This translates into CASSLELLNTEAFF.

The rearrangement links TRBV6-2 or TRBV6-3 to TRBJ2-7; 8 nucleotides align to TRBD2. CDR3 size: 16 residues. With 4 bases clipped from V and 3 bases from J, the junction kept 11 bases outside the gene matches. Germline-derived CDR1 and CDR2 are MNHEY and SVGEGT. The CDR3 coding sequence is TGTGCCAGCAGTTGGGCCGTGGGTAGCGGGGACTACGAGCAGTACTTC. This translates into CASSWAVGSGDYEQYF.

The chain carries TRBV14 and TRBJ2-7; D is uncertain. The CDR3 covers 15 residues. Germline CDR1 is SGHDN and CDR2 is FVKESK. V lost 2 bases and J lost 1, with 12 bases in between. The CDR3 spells CASSQSWPDSYEQYF. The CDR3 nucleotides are TGTGCCAGCAGCCAAAGTTGGCCGGATTCCTACGAGCAGTACTTC.

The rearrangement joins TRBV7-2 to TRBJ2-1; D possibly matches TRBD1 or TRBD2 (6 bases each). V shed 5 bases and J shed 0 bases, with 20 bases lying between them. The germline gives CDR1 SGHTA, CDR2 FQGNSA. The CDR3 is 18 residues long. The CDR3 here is CASSHPPRGGRSYNEQFF. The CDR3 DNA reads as TGTGCCAGCAGCCACCCCCCCCGAGGGGGGCGCTCCTACAATGAGCAGTTCTTC.

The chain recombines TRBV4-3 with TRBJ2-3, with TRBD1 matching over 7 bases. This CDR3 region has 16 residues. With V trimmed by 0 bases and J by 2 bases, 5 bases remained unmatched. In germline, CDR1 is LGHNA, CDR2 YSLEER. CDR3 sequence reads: CASSQDMRGPTDTQYF. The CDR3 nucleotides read TGCGCCAGCAGCCAAGATATGAGGGGGCCCACAGATACGCAGTATTTT.